This T cell receptor beta chain was captured by sequencing in a study of tumor and adjacent non-tumor tissue in lung cancer. On the study more broadly: Histology: about a dozen adenocarcinoma, a couple of squamous cell carcinoma, 1 small cell lung cancer. Stage I to III disease affected over nine men and 5 women aged roughly 31 to 85. Points from the study as a whole: Tumor TCR diversity, when higher, was linked to shorter survival.

Three rounds of nested PCR, following a modified ARM-PCR protocol, produced the TCRbeta library. From the multiplex PCR reads, TCRdb called clonotypes with MiXCR, one entry per CDR3 protein. The data hold fewer than 100,000 distinct CDR3 sequences, with roughly 80% observed a single time. As regards this clonotype: Its antigen is not identified. The final CDR3 position lacks the conserved phenylalanine or tryptophan, pointing to a likely read error.

The template was RNA from unsorted bulk tissue. Distant lung tissue was collected more than 3 cm away from the tumor edge. Germline V lookup: CDR1 DFQATT, CDR2 SNEGSKA (reference sequence). The CDR3 totals 14 residues. The origin of this receptor is a man in his sixties with non-small cell lung cancer. Sequencing was performed on distant non-tumor lung tissue. The V call is TRBV20-1, the J call TRBJ2-7, with D tentatively TRBD2 (6 bases). In DNA form, the CDR3 reads TGCAGTGTTAGAGACCAGCGGGTATCCTACGAGCAGTACATC. Its protein is CSVRDQRVSYEQYI.